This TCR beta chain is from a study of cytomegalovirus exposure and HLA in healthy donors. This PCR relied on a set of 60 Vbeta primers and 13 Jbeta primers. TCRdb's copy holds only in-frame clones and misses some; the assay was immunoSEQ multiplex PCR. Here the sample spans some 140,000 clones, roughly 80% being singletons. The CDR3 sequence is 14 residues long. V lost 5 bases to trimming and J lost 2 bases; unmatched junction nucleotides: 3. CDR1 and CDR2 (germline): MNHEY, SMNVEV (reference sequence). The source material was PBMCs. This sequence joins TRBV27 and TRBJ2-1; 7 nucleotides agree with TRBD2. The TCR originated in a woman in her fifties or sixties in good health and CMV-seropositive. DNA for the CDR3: TGTGCCAGCAGTGGCGGGGGTACCTACAATGAGCAGTTCTTC. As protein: CASSGGGTYNEQFF.